A single sample is the source of the 15 T cell receptor beta chains below, sequenced in a study of T cells in localized non-small cell lung cancer. Clones were read by immunoSEQ multiplex PCR, and TCRdb kept only the in-frame ones, dropping some. Of 20,000 to 30,000 clones in the sample, 80% to 95% were seen once. The material sequenced was peripheral blood, taken before any cancer treatment. The receptors stem from a woman between 35 and 70 years old with stage I lung adenocarcinoma.

The chain uses TRBV20-1 and TRBJ1-5; D not certain. Per germline, CDR1 DFQATT and CDR2 SNEGSKA (reference sequence). CDR3 length equals 11 residues. Trimming took off 3 bases at V and 2 bases at J, with 2 bases between the two ends. The CDR3 spells CSASGNQPQHF. The DNA of the CDR3 is TGCAGTGCTAGCGGCAATCAGCCCCAGCATTTT.

This chain joins TRBV9 and TRBJ1-2, with TRBD1 matching over 7 bases. This CDR3 spans 15 amino acids. The V gene's germline CDR1 is SGDLS and CDR2 YYNGEE. With 3 bases clipped from V and 6 bases from J, the junction kept 11 bases outside the gene matches. The CDR3 DNA is TGTGCCAGCAGCGCCGCTCAGACAGGGACCCATGGCTACACCTTC. Its protein product is CASSAAQTGTHGYTF.

This sequence joins TRBV2 and TRBJ2-1, with 12 bases that match TRBD2. The CDR3 contains 16 residues. Losses at the gene ends were 5 bases for V and 9 bases for J; bases not matched to a gene: 11. CDR1 and CDR2 from the germline V gene are SNHLY and FYNNEI. CDR3 loop: CASSPLLAGGFGEQFF. For the CDR3, the DNA is TGTGCCAGCAGTCCTCTTCTAGCGGGAGGGTTTGGTGAGCAGTTCTTC.

This clone was recorded a few times. The rearrangement uses TRBV2 and TRBJ2-5; D remains ambiguous. Germline V gene sequence: CDR1 SNHLY, CDR2 FYNNEI. CDR3 length: 14 amino acids. With 8 bases removed from V and 5 bases from J, the gap between germline ends came to 18 bases. The DNA for the CDR3 is TGTGCCAGCGGCCGTGGCCAGACTCGGGAGACCCAGTACTTC. Translated: CASGRGQTRETQYF.

V gene TRBV7-9 combines with J gene TRBJ2-2; 9 nucleotides align to TRBD1. The germline V gene has CDR1 SEHNR and CDR2 FQNEAQ (reference sequence). This CDR3 is built from 15 residues. V shed 2 bases and J 6 bases; nucleotides not matched to a gene: 4. The CDR3 DNA reads as TGTGCCAGCAGCTTAATGGGACAGGGTTCCGGGGAGCTGTTTTTT. It yields the protein CASSLMGQGSGELFF.

This clone was seen a handful of times. One end of the junction varies from germline; a read error may be responsible. The chain links TRBV6-1 to TRBJ1-5, with D unresolved. The CDR3 length is 15 residues. Per the germline V gene, CDR1 is MNHNS and CDR2 is SASEGT. The CDR3 protein is CASGDRWGSAQPQHF. The CDR3 DNA reads as TGTGCCAGCGGTGATAGGTGGGGTTCAGCCCAGCCCCAGCATTTT.

The chain's CDR3 is CASSGDRDRGHEQYF. The CDR3 DNA follows: TGTGCCAGCAGTGGCGACCGGGACAGGGGCCACGAGCAGTACTTC. The V call is TRBV2, the J call TRBJ2-7; 10 nucleotides agree with TRBD1. Germline trimming cut 4 bases from V and 5 bases from J; bases unmatched to any gene: 8. Looked up from germline, CDR1 is SNHLY and CDR2 is FYNNEI. The CDR3 is 15 residues long.

This rearrangement joins TRBV6-5 to TRBJ2-5; D perhaps matches TRBD1 (6 bases). Germline V CDR1 and CDR2: MNHEY, SVGAGI. The V end was cut by 10 bases, the J end by 2 bases, with 11 bases between. This CDR3 is 12 amino acids long. CDR3 in DNA: TGTGCCACCGGACAGTATCAAGAGACCCAGTACTTC. As protein: CATGQYQETQYF.

CDR3 loop: CASSFQASVSYEQYF. The CDR3 DNA reads TGTGCCAGCAGCTTTCAGGCATCGGTGTCCTACGAGCAGTACTTC. The chain links TRBV7-9 to TRBJ2-7, with no clear D. The germline CDR1 and CDR2 sequences are SEHNR and FQNEAQ (reference sequence). CDR3 length equals 15 residues. The ends were cut back, 3 bases at V and 1 base at J, with 13 bases in the middle.

V gene TRBV18 combines with J gene TRBJ2-5, with D hard to call. From germline, CDR1 is KGHSH and CDR2 LQKENI. V lost 4 bases, J lost 1 base, and 16 bases lay in between. CDR3 length equals 16 residues. The CDR3 loop reads CASSQFRASGQETQYF. The CDR3 DNA is TGTGCCAGCTCACAATTTAGGGCGTCAGGCCAAGAGACCCAGTACTTC.

The rearrangement links TRBV28 to TRBJ2-3; unclear D gene. CDR3 size: 14 residues. Germline CDR1 and CDR2: MDHEN and SYDVKM. Trimming took off 3 bases at V and 0 bases at J, with 7 bases between the two ends. The DNA for the CDR3 is TGTGCCAGCAGTTTTAGCTCCAGCACAGATACGCAGTATTTT. Amino acid sequence: CASSFSSSTDTQYF.

This chain links TRBV2 with TRBJ2-7; no firm D call. The CDR3 consists of 12 residues. The germline V gene has CDR1 SNHLY and CDR2 FYNNEI. V lost 3 bases and J 4 bases, leaving 7 bases between the germline ends. The CDR3: CASSDQGYEQYF. The CDR3 DNA sequence: TGTGCCAGCAGTGATCAAGGGTACGAGCAGTACTTC.

The chain has TRBV6-1 and TRBJ1-3; D gene ambiguous. V was trimmed by 6 bases and J by 1 base, leaving 13 bases between them. The CDR3 is 15 amino acids. Germline loops: CDR1 MNHNS, CDR2 SASEGT. CDR3 protein: CASRRALLSGNTIYF. CDR3 DNA: TGTGCCAGCAGAAGGGCCCTCCTGTCTGGAAACACCATATATTTT.

Notes on this clone: The junction shows a germline mismatch at one end, possibly a read error. V is TRBV28 and J is TRBJ2-5, with 7 bases fitting TRBD2. CDR1 is MDHEN and CDR2 is SYDVKM in the germline V gene. The CDR3 has 14 residues. The CDR3 DNA reads as TGTGCCAGCAGTTGGCCGGGACTACGCATGACCCAGCACTTC. Translation gives CASSWPGLRMTQHF.

The V call is TRBV5-1, the J call TRBJ1-1; TRBD1 aligns across 7 bases. V lost 6 bases to trimming and J lost 0 bases; unmatched junction nucleotides: 11. This CDR3 is built from 16 residues. Per the germline V gene, CDR1 is SGHRS and CDR2 is YFSETQ. The DNA of the CDR3 is TGCGCCAGCACCGACAACCGGGGGACAGTGAACACTGAAGCTTTCTTT. This translates into CASTDNRGTVNTEAFF.